One and the same sample provided the 30 T cell receptor beta chains below, sequenced in a study of blood T cell repertoires in COVID-19. TCRdb's copy holds only in-frame clones and misses some; the assay was immunoSEQ multiplex PCR. Seen here are hundreds of thousands of clones, 87% observed once, and the top ten hold about 6.3%. Sample: PBMCs or T cells enriched from blood (not recorded which). The receptors here all came from a woman aged 30 to 39 with acute COVID-19.

The chain is built from TRBV20-1 and TRBJ1-1; D is uncertain. Looked up from germline, CDR1 is DFQATT and CDR2 is SNEGSKA (reference sequence). CDR3 size: 11 residues. With 7 bases removed from V and 5 bases from J, the gap between germline ends came to 11 bases. Here the CDR3 reads CSVLTSTEAFF. The CDR3 DNA sequence: TGCAGTGTCCTGACTAGTACTGAAGCTTTCTTT.

The V call is TRBV5-4, the J call TRBJ2-3, with 11 bases identical to TRBD2. The CDR3 has 18 residues. V lost 3 bases, J lost 5 bases, and 14 bases stayed unmatched. CDR1 SGHNT and CDR2 YYREEE come from the germline V gene (reference sequence). The CDR3 sequence: CASSSTIAGGPGRDTQYF. DNA of the CDR3: TGTGCCAGCAGCTCGACAATAGCGGGGGGGCCCGGTAGAGATACGCAGTATTTT.

The DNA for the CDR3 is TGTGCCAGCAGCCCGGGACTACTGGCCTTATTGGGGTACAATGAGCAGTTCTTC. This codes for CASSPGLLALLGYNEQFF. The chain couples TRBV28 to TRBJ2-1; the match to TRBD2 covers 7 bases. The CDR3 has 18 amino acids. V gave up 6 bases and J gave up 4 bases; unmatched junction bases: 18. Germline V gives CDR1 MDHEN, CDR2 SYDVKM.

The chain employs TRBV27 and TRBJ1-1; 7 nucleotides agree with TRBD1. Unmatched junction bases numbered 6, after V lost 4 bases and J lost 1 base. From germline, CDR1 is MNHEY and CDR2 SMNVEV (reference sequence). The CDR3 is 15 residues long. CDR3 in amino acids: CASSSTQGSNTEAFF. In DNA form, the CDR3 reads TGTGCCAGCAGTTCTACACAGGGGTCGAACACTGAAGCTTTCTTT.

This clone was seen only once. V gene TRBV9 combines with J gene TRBJ1-1; D might be TRBD1 (6 bases). CDR3 length: 13 amino acids. Germline V CDR1 and CDR2: SGDLS, YYNGEE. V was trimmed by 0 bases and J by 6 bases, leaving 9 bases between them. The CDR3 here is CASSVEQGSEAFF. Written as DNA, the CDR3 is TGTGCCAGCAGCGTAGAACAGGGCTCTGAAGCTTTCTTT.

J is TRBJ2-4 and V is TRBV28; 9 bases are a match to TRBD1. The length of the CDR3 is 17 residues. The J segment lost 5 bases and the V segment lost 4 bases, leaving 12 bases of the junction unmatched. The germline V gene encodes CDR1 MDHEN and CDR2 SYDVKM. The CDR3 DNA is TGTGCCAGCAGTTCTTACCCCGGGACAGGGACCGAAAACATTCAGTACTTC. Protein sequence: CASSSYPGTGTENIQYF.

The genes are TRBV5-5 and TRBJ1-6; D unclear. This CDR3 is built from 14 residues. V lost 0 bases and J lost 9, with 10 bases in between. The germline V gene has CDR1 SGHKS and CDR2 YYEKEE (reference sequence). The CDR3 region is CASSLGGVRSPLHF. CDR3 sequence (DNA): TGTGCCAGCAGCTTGGGAGGAGTACGTTCACCCCTCCACTTT.

The table lists this clone with a count of one. The chain carries TRBV5-6 and TRBJ2-7; no clear D. The germline CDR1 and CDR2 sequences are SGHDT and YYEEEE. CDR3 size: 15 residues. The V end lost 0 bases, the J end lost 0 bases, and 10 bases lay between the germline ends. In DNA form, the CDR3 reads TGTGCCAGCAGCTTGGGTCCCACTGACTCCTACGAGCAGTACTTC. Protein: CASSLGPTDSYEQYF. Together with reference TRBV5-6 and TRBJ2-7, the CDR3 gives the full variable domain: DAGVTQSPTHLIKTRGQQVTLRCSPKSGHDTVSWYQQALGQGPQFIFQYYEEEERQRGNFPDRFSGHQFPNYSSELNVNALLLGDSALYLCASSLGPTDSYEQYFGPGTRLTVT.

The rearrangement uses TRBV18 and TRBJ2-7; D may be TRBD1 (8 bases). The V end was cut by 0 bases, the J end by 4 bases, with 19 bases between. In germline, CDR1 is KGHSH, CDR2 LQKENI. CDR3 length: 17 residues. The CDR3 DNA is TGTGCCAGCTCACCACCCGGGACAGGCGTCGGGGGGTACGAGCAGTACTTC. It is translated as CASSPPGTGVGGYEQYF. The variable domain in full, with the rest retrieved from reference TRBV18 and TRBJ2-7, is NAGVMQNPRHLVRRRGQEARLRCSPMKGHSHVYWYRQLPEEGLKFMVYLQKENIIDESGMPKERFSAEFPKEGPSILRIQQVVRGDSAAYFCASSPPGTGVGGYEQYFGPGTRLTVT.

The chain has TRBV7-3 and TRBJ1-2, with D possibly matching TRBD1 (6 bases). Germline V CDR1 and CDR2: SGHTA, FQGTGA. Trimming took 8 bases from V and 7 from J, leaving 26 bases between them. The CDR3 has 16 residues. The CDR3 DNA reads as TGTGCCAGCGGCAAGTACTCCGGGACATCAACTTCTGGCTACACCTTC. Encoded protein: CASGKYSGTSTSGYTF.

The rearrangement joins TRBV5-4 to TRBJ1-6; 12 bases match TRBD1. V trimming: 1 base; J trimming: 7 bases; junction bases outside the gene matches: 6. The germline V gene encodes CDR1 SGHNT and CDR2 YYREEE (reference sequence). CDR3 size: 17 residues. As DNA, the CDR3 is TGTGCCAGCAGCTTGAGGGGAGGGACAGGGGGCAATTCACCCCTCCACTTT. It yields the protein CASSLRGGTGGNSPLHF.

The chain has TRBV7-9 and TRBJ2-7; D perhaps matches TRBD1 (6 bases). Germline V gives CDR1 SEHNR, CDR2 FQNEAQ (reference sequence). The CDR3 is 14 amino acids. V shed 5 bases and J shed 2 bases, with 13 bases lying between them. The CDR3 coding sequence is TGTGCCAGCAGCCCTTGGACAGTCGCCTACGAGCAGTACTTC. Its protein product is CASSPWTVAYEQYF. The full variable domain, with the rest looked up from reference TRBV7-9 and TRBJ2-7, is DTGVSQNPRHKITKRGQNVTFRCDPISEHNRLYWYRQTLGQGPEFLTYFQNEAQLEKSRLLSDRFSAERPKGSFSTLEIQRTEQGDSAMYLCASSPWTVAYEQYFGPGTRLTVT.

The rearrangement uses TRBV9 and TRBJ1-6; D is possibly TRBD1 (5 bases). Germline-derived CDR1 and CDR2 are SGDLS and YYNGEE. The V end lost 7 bases, the J end lost 6 bases, and 14 bases lay between the germline ends. This CDR3 has 14 amino acids. CDR3: CASAGGSANSPLHF. CDR3 in DNA: TGTGCCAGCGCGGGGGGTAGCGCTAATTCACCCCTCCACTTT.

The gene calls are TRBV19 and TRBJ2-7; 13 nucleotides agree with TRBD2. Germline CDR1 and CDR2: LNHDA and SQIVND (reference sequence). J was trimmed by 5 bases and V by 8 bases; bases with no gene match: 3. CDR3 size: 13 residues. CDR3 sequence reads: CASSGTSGNEQYF. The CDR3 nucleotides are TGTGCCAGTTCCGGGACTAGCGGGAACGAGCAGTACTTC. Full variable domain (rest looked up from reference TRBV19 and TRBJ2-7): DGGITQSPKYLFRKEGQNVTLSCEQNLNHDAMYWYRQDPGQGLRLIYYSQIVNDFQKGDIAEGYSVSREKKESFPLTVTSAQKNPTAFYLCASSGTSGNEQYFGPGTRLTVT.

V is TRBV5-1 and J is TRBJ1-2, with TRBD1 as a possible D gene (6 bases). Between the trimmed V and J ends, which lost 8 bases and 5 bases, there was a span of 19 bases. The CDR3 is made up of 14 amino acids. Germline CDR1 is SGHRS and CDR2 is YFSETQ. CDR3: CASRRGQGRYGYTF. The CDR3 DNA reads TGCGCCAGTAGGCGGGGGCAGGGTAGATATGGCTACACCTTC.

CDR3: CASSSTGAGELFF. The CDR3, as DNA: TGTGCCAGCAGCTCCACAGGGGCCGGGGAGCTGTTTTTT. The chain uses TRBV7-3 and TRBJ2-2; 7 bases map to TRBD1. Trimming took 4 bases from V and 6 from J; bases not matched to a gene: 2. The length of the CDR3 is 13 residues. Germline V CDR1 and CDR2: SGHTA, FQGTGA.

CDR3 loop: CASSLPPGGSSYNEQFF. The DNA for the CDR3 is TGTGCCAGCAGTTTACCCCCCGGGGGGAGCTCCTACAATGAGCAGTTCTTC. V usage is TRBV27 and J usage is TRBJ2-1, with TRBD2 identical over 7 bases. The V segment lost 2 bases and the J segment 0 bases; nucleotides outside the gene matches: 7. This CDR3 has 17 amino acids. Per germline, CDR1 MNHEY and CDR2 SMNVEV (reference sequence).

V and J are TRBV19 and TRBJ1-4, with 9 bases lining up with TRBD1. The CDR3 sequence is 13 residues long. V gave up 7 bases and J gave up 7 bases; unmatched junction bases: 4. CDR1 and CDR2 from the germline V gene are LNHDA and SQIVND (reference sequence). CDR3 DNA sequence: TGTGCCAGTACGGGGACAGGGACTGAAAAACTGTTTTTT. This translates into CASTGTGTEKLFF.

This clone was counted a few times. V and J are TRBV9 and TRBJ2-1, with 10 bases lining up with TRBD2. With V trimmed by 1 base and J by 12 bases, 10 bases remained unmatched. Germline V gene lookup returns CDR1 SGDLS and CDR2 YYNGEE. The CDR3 sequence is 15 residues long. CDR3 nucleotides: TGTGCCAGCAGCGTATTGGCTAGCGGGAGTAACGGGCAGTTCTTC. Its translation is CASSVLASGSNGQFF.

The chain carries TRBV2 and TRBJ1-2, with D possibly TRBD1 on 5 matching bases. Germline CDR1 and CDR2: SNHLY and FYNNEI. This CDR3 region has 13 residues. V gave up 3 bases and J gave up 2 bases, with 7 bases separating them. The chain's CDR3 is CASSDQGNYGYTF. CDR3 nucleotides: TGTGCCAGCAGTGATCAGGGAAACTATGGCTACACCTTC.

This clone was found a few times. The chain carries TRBV7-2 and TRBJ1-4; D unresolved. Between the trimmed V and J ends, which lost 3 bases and 0 bases, there was a span of 14 bases. Germline V CDR1 and CDR2: SGHTA, FQGNSA. The CDR3 is made up of 17 amino acids. As DNA, the CDR3 is TGTGCCAGCAGCTTGATTCCCAAGACTTCAACTAATGAAAAACTGTTTTTT. Encoded protein: CASSLIPKTSTNEKLFF.

The V and J genes are TRBV2 and TRBJ1-1; maybe TRBD1 (6 bases). The V gene's germline CDR1 is SNHLY and CDR2 FYNNEI. This CDR3 spans 14 amino acids. The germline V and J ends were trimmed by 7 bases and 4 bases, with 16 bases remaining between them. The CDR3 spells CASTTLRGSTEAFF. Here the CDR3 DNA reads TGTGCCAGCACTACGCTCAGGGGTTCCACTGAAGCTTTCTTT.

The V call is TRBV28, the J call TRBJ2-7, with TRBD2 matching 8 bases. The germline gives CDR1 MDHEN, CDR2 SYDVKM. V lost 8 bases to trimming and J lost 5 bases; unmatched junction nucleotides: 11. This CDR3 comprises 14 residues. This CDR3 is CASSPSGSTNEQYF. DNA of the CDR3: TGTGCCAGCTCCCCCAGCGGGAGTACGAACGAGCAGTACTTC. The full variable domain, rest sourced from reference TRBV28 and TRBJ2-7, is DVKVTQSSRYLVKRTGEKVFLECVQDMDHENMFWYRQDPGLGLRLIYFSYDVKMKEKGDIPEGYSVSREKKERFSLILESASTNQTSMYLCASSPSGSTNEQYFGPGTRLTVT.

This clone appeared once. V gene TRBV19 combines with J gene TRBJ2-1, with 9 bases that match TRBD1. V shed 5 bases and J 6 bases; nucleotides not matched to a gene: 11. Looked up from germline, CDR1 is LNHDA and CDR2 is SQIVND (reference sequence). The CDR3 sequence is 16 residues long. CDR3 in amino acids: CASSQTGTGFVNEQFF. In DNA, the CDR3 is TGTGCCAGTAGTCAAACCGGGACAGGGTTCGTCAATGAGCAGTTCTTC.

This clone was found once. V gene TRBV15 combines with J gene TRBJ1-2, with 7 bases fitting TRBD1. This CDR3 has 16 residues. Germline CDR1 and CDR2: LNHNV and YYDKDF (reference sequence). The J segment lost 4 bases and the V segment lost 1 base, leaving 9 bases of the junction unmatched. The CDR3 DNA sequence: TGTGCCACCAGCAGAGGACCGACAGGGATCAGCTATGGCTACACCTTC. Its protein product is CATSRGPTGISYGYTF.

The CDR3 protein is CASSAPGLPLGEQFF. CDR3 nucleotide sequence: TGTGCCAGCAGCGCTCCGGGACTGCCCCTCGGTGAGCAGTTCTTC. V is TRBV9 and J is TRBJ2-1, with a weak D call TRBD2 (6 bases). This CDR3 is built from 15 residues. Germline assignment: CDR1 SGDLS and CDR2 YYNGEE. V lost 3 bases to trimming and J lost 9 bases, with 19 bases between them.

This chain connects TRBV7-2 to TRBJ1-2; no definite D call. The CDR3 is made up of 16 amino acids. The germline V and J ends were trimmed by 1 base and 0 bases, with 12 bases remaining between them. Germline-derived CDR1 and CDR2 are SGHTA and FQGNSA. The CDR3 sequence is CASSLVPRGPNYGYTF. In DNA form, the CDR3 reads TGTGCCAGCAGCTTAGTACCGCGGGGTCCTAACTATGGCTACACCTTC.

The table lists this clone with a count of one. The chain couples TRBV7-9 to TRBJ1-1; a possible D gene is TRBD1 (6 bases). Trimming left V 7 bases short and J 1 base short, with 19 bases between. This CDR3 has 16 amino acids. Germline V lookup: CDR1 SEHNR, CDR2 FQNEAQ (reference sequence). The DNA for the CDR3 is TGTGCCAGCAAGCCTCCGGACAGATTAACGAACACTGAAGCTTTCTTT. Its protein product is CASKPPDRLTNTEAFF.

The genes are TRBV3-1 (or the pseudogene TRBV3-2) and TRBJ1-1, with TRBD1 as a possible D gene (5 bases). The CDR3 has 13 amino acids. The V gene lost 5 bases and the J gene lost 5 bases, with 12 bases spanning the gap. Per germline, CDR1 LGHDT and CDR2 YNNKEL (reference sequence). CDR3 loop: CASSVDGGTEAFF. In nucleotides, the CDR3 is TGTGCCAGCAGCGTTGACGGGGGGACTGAAGCTTTCTTT.

The chain combines TRBV19 with TRBJ2-2, with D perhaps TRBD2 (5 bases). The CDR3 length is 15 residues. CDR1 LNHDA and CDR2 SQIVND come from the germline V gene (reference sequence). The V end lost 8 bases, the J end lost 3 bases, and 16 bases lay between the germline ends. CDR3 bases: TGTGCCAGTCGTCGTTCGGAAGCGGACACCGGGGAGCTGTTTTTT. Translating it yields CASRRSEADTGELFF.